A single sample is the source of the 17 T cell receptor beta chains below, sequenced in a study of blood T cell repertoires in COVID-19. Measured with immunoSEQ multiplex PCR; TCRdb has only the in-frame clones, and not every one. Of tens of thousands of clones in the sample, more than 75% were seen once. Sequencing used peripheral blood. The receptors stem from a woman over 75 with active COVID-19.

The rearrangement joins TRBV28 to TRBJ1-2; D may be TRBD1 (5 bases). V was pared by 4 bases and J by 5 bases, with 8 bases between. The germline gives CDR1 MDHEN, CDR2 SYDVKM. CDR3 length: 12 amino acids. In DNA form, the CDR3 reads TGTGCCAGCAGTTGGACACCTTATGGCTACACCTTC. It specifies CASSWTPYGYTF.

Here the CDR3 DNA reads TGTGCCAGCAGTATAACCCAGGGGTGGGGCTACACCTTC. Translation gives CASSITQGWGYTF. V is TRBV7-9 and J is TRBJ1-2, with a tentative D call TRBD1 (6 bases). Trimming stripped 6 bases from V and 8 bases from J, with 16 bases between. In germline, CDR1 is SEHNR, CDR2 FQNEAQ (reference sequence). This CDR3 has 13 amino acids.

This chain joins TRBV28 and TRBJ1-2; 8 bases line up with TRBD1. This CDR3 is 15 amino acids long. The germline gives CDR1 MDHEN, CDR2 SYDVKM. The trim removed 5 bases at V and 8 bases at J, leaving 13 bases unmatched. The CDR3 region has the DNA TGTGCCAGCAGTCTTACCGCCCAGGGGGCGCGGGGCTACACCTTC. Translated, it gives CASSLTAQGARGYTF.

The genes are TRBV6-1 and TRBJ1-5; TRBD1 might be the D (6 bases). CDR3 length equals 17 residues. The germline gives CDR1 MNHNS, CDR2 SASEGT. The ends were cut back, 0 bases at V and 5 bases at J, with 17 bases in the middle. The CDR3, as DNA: TGTGCCAGCAGTGAAGCGCGTGGGGGCGAACGCTATCAGCCCCAGCATTTT. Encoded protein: CASSEARGGERYQPQHF.

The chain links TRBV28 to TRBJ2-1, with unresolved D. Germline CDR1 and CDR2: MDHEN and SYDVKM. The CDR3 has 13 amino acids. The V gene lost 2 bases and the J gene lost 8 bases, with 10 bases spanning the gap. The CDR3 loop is CASSLVQIHEQFF. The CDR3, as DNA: TGTGCCAGCAGTTTAGTACAAATCCATGAGCAGTTCTTC.

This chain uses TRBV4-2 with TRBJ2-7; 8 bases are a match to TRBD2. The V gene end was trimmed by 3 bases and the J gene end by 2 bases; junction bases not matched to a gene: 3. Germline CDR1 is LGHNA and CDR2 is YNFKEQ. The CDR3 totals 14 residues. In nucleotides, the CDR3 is TGTGCCAGCAGCCACGGACTAGCCCCCTACGAGCAGTACTTC. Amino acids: CASSHGLAPYEQYF.

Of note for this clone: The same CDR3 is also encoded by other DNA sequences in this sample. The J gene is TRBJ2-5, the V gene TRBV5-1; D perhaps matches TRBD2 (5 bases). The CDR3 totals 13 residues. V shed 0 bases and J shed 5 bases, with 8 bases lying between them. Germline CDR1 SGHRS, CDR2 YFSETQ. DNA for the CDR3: TGCGCCAGCAGCTTGGCCAGAGGGGAGACCCAGTACTTC. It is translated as CASSLARGETQYF.

The CDR3 coding sequence is TGTGCCAGCACCCAGCCCCGGGGGATGGACACTGAAGCTTTCTTT. Protein product: CASTQPRGMDTEAFF. The chain couples TRBV28 to TRBJ1-1, with D possibly being TRBD1 (5 bases). Trimming cost V 7 bases and J 3 bases, with 18 bases left between them. Germline V gene data show CDR1 as MDHEN and CDR2 as SYDVKM. The CDR3 runs to 15 residues.

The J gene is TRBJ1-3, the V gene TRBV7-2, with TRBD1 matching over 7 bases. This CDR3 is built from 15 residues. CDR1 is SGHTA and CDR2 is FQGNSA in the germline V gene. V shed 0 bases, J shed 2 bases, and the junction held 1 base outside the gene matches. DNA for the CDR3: TGTGCCAGCAGCTTAGCAGGGGGCGCTGGAAACACCATATATTTT. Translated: CASSLAGGAGNTIYF.

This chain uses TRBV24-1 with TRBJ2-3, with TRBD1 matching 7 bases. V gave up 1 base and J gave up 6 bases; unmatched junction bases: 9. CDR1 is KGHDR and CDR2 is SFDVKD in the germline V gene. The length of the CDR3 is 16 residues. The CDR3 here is CATSDLSTGDLDTQYF. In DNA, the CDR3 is TGTGCCACCAGTGATTTAAGCACAGGGGATCTGGATACGCAGTATTTT.

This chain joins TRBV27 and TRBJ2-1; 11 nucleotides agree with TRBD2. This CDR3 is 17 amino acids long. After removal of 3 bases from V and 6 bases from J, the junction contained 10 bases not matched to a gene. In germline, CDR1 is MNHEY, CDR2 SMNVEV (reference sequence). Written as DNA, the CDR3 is TGTGCCAGCAGTTTTCGAGTAGCGGGAGGGCTGCCCAATGAGCAGTTCTTC. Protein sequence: CASSFRVAGGLPNEQFF.

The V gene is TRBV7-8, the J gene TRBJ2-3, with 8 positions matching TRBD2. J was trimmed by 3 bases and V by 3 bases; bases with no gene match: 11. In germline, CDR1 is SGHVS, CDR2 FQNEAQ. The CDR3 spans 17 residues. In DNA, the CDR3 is TGTGCCAGCAGCTTGACGGGACTAGGCGGGCCAACAGATACGCAGTATTTT. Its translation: CASSLTGLGGPTDTQYF.

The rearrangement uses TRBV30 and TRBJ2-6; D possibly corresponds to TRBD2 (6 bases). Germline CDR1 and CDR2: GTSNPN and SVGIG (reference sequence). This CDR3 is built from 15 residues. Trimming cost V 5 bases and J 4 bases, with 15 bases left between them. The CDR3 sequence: CAWSRRGSGANVLTF. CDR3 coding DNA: TGTGCCTGGTCCCGACGGGGGTCCGGGGCCAACGTCCTGACTTTC.

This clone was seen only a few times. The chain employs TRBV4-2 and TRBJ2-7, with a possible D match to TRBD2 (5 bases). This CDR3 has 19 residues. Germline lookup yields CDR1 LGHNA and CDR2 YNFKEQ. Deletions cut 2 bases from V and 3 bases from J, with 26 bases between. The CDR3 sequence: CASSQFARADYTRNYEQYF. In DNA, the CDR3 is TGTGCCAGCAGCCAATTCGCACGGGCTGACTACACAAGGAACTACGAGCAGTACTTC.

This chain's CDR3 is CASSHGRGLPYNEQFF. The CDR3, as DNA: TGTGCCAGCAGCCATGGGCGAGGGTTACCGTACAATGAGCAGTTCTTC. The chain uses TRBV14 and TRBJ2-1, with D tentatively TRBD2 (5 bases). The CDR3 length is 16 residues. The ends were cut back, 3 bases at V and 4 bases at J, with 16 bases in the middle. CDR1 and CDR2 from the germline V gene are SGHDN and FVKESK.

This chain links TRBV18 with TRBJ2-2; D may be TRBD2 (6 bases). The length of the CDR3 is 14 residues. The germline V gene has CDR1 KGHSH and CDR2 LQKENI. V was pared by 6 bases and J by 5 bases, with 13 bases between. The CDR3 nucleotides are TGTGCCAGCTCTCCAACCCGGGGGACCGGGGAGCTGTTTTTT. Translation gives CASSPTRGTGELFF.

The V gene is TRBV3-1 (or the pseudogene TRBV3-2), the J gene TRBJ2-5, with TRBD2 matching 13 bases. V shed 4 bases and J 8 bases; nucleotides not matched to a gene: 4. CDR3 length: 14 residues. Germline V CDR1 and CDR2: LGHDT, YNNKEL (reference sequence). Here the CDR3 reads CASSRTSGRGTQYF. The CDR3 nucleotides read TGTGCCAGCAGCCGAACTAGCGGGAGGGGTACCCAGTACTTC.